A single T cell receptor (beta chain) is shown here with its context. What it binds is not known. PCR used 60 Vbeta primers and 13 Jbeta primers. Assay used: immunoSEQ multiplex PCR; TCRdb lists only in-frame clones, some missing. The sample includes 170,000 or so clones, less than 85% seen only once; the top ten take about 0.7%. The entry originates in a study of cytomegalovirus exposure and HLA in healthy donors. Whole-study findings and limits: Several V segments, TRBV6-2 and TRBV6-3 among them, could not be told apart and were dropped. Follow-up analysis later connected one missense variant in DCLRE1C with trimming of TCR beta V- and J-genes.

Donors had nominal health at sampling but likely had unrecorded immune exposures. V was trimmed by 3 bases and J by 5 bases, leaving 7 bases between them. The CDR3 consists of 12 residues. Germline assignment: CDR1 MNHNS and CDR2 SASEGT. This TCR was sampled from a boy younger than 18 in good health and CMV-seronegative. This chain joins TRBV6-1 and TRBJ1-2, with a tentative D call TRBD1 (5 bases). The sample taken for sequencing was PBMCs. The CDR3 DNA follows: TGTGCCAGCAGTGAGACAGTTTATGGCTACACCTTC. Residues: CASSETVYGYTF.